This entry lists 4 T cell receptor beta chains sequenced from one sample in a study of response to subunit inactivated influenza vaccine. Each CDR3 protein is one row after TCRdb ran MiXCR on the RT-PCR reads. The sample lists hundreds of thousands of distinct CDR3 sequences; 12% to 15% were seen once. The sequencing here drew on PBMCs from blood, taken about 14 days before vaccination. The receptors shown here come from a middle-aged man who received an inactivated influenza vaccine.

The gene calls are TRBV20-1 and TRBJ2-5; 7 positions agree with TRBD2. Germline CDR1 is DFQATT and CDR2 is SNEGSKA (reference sequence). The J segment lost 4 bases and the V segment lost 3 bases, leaving 5 bases of the junction unmatched. CDR3 length: 13 amino acids. This chain's CDR3 is CSASKAGPETQYF. CDR3 in DNA: TGCAGTGCTAGCAAAGCGGGGCCAGAGACCCAGTACTTC.

The chain recombines TRBV6-4 with TRBJ2-6; D is undetermined. Germline V gene lookup returns CDR1 MRHNA and CDR2 SNTAGT. The CDR3 contains 16 residues. Trimming cost V 3 bases and J 1 base, with 10 bases left between them. CDR3 residues: CASSEISRSGANVLTF. As DNA, the CDR3 is TGTGCCAGCAGTGAAATTTCTAGATCTGGGGCCAACGTCCTGACTTTC.

This clonotype showed up just a few times. The rearrangement uses TRBV6-1 and TRBJ2-7; D ambiguous. V was cut by 6 bases and J by 1 base, with 16 bases left in between. CDR3 size: 15 residues. The V gene's germline CDR1 is MNHNS and CDR2 SASEGT. CDR3 in amino acids: CASRPAAGPSYEQYF. The CDR3 DNA reads TGTGCCAGCAGACCCGCTGCCGGGCCTTCCTACGAGCAGTACTTC.

J is TRBJ2-1 and V is TRBV5-1; tentative D call: TRBD2 (6 bases). The CDR3 is 14 residues long. The germline CDR1 and CDR2 sequences are SGHRS and YFSETQ. Trimming took off 0 bases at V and 5 bases at J, with 9 bases between the two ends. The CDR3 reads CASSLGSGDNEQFF. The CDR3 nucleotides are TGCGCCAGCAGCTTGGGTAGCGGAGACAATGAGCAGTTCTTC. The full variable domain, with the rest looked up from reference TRBV5-1 and TRBJ2-1, is KAGVTQTPRYLIKTRGQQVTLSCSPISGHRSVSWYQQTPGQGLQFLFEYFSETQRNKGNFPGRFSGRQFSNSRSEMNVSTLELGDSALYLCASSLGSGDNEQFFGPGTRLTVL.